Shown below are 24 T cell receptor beta chains from a single sample sequenced in a study of CD8+CD57+ T cells in acquired aplastic anemia. Genomic DNA was employed as the template in profiling TCR beta VDJ and CDR3. A single record per CDR3 protein comes from TCRdb applying MiXCR to the reads. Counted here are 150,000 to 180,000 distinct CDR3 sequences, 40% to 65% occurring once; the ten biggest clones make up about 12%. Patients chosen for sequencing had CD8+CD57+ cells that had expanded, as shown by flow cytometry. The specimen sequenced was sorted CD4+, CD8+, or CD8+CD57+ T cells (not recorded which) from PBMCs. Source of these receptors: a human donor with aplastic anemia.

The V and J genes are TRBV7-9 and TRBJ2-7; maybe TRBD1 (5 bases). Between the trimmed V and J ends, which lost 3 bases and 0 bases, there was a span of 12 bases. The CDR3 has 15 residues. Germline values: CDR1 SEHNR, CDR2 FQNEAQ (reference sequence). The CDR3 region has the DNA TGTGCCAGCAGCTTTACGCAGGGAAGCTCCTACGAGCAGTACTTC. This encodes CASSFTQGSSYEQYF.

A word on this clonotype: A read error may explain this, as a much larger clone is one base away. The V and J genes are TRBV4-1 and TRBJ2-7; possibly TRBD1 or TRBD2 for D (6 bases each). The CDR3 spans 15 residues. The germline V gene has CDR1 MGHRA and CDR2 YSYEKL. The CDR3 loop reads CSSSQVQGGRYEQYF. CDR3 in DNA: TGCTCCAGCAGCCAAGTACAAGGGGGGCGGTACGAGCAGTACTTC.

This clonotype was found a few times. The chain carries TRBV29-1 and TRBJ1-2; D is unclear. The germline gives CDR1 SQVTM, CDR2 ANQGSEA. Trimming removed 3 bases at V and 4 bases at J, with 6 bases between. The CDR3 consists of 11 residues. Written as DNA, the CDR3 is TGCAGCGTTGATTCGCGCTATGGCTACACCTTC. It specifies CSVDSRYGYTF.

Points on this clonotype: A single base separates this from a much larger clone, so it may be a read error. The genes are TRBV7-6 and TRBJ2-5; tentatively, D is TRBD2 (5 bases). The CDR3 length is 14 residues. CDR1 and CDR2 from the germline V gene are SGHVS and FNYEAQ. CDR3 loop: CTSSYRVGEETQYF. The CDR3 region has the DNA TGTACCAGCAGTTACCGGGTTGGGGAGGAGACCCAGTACTTC.

This clonotype was seen repeatedly, ten times or more. The chain's CDR3 is CASSLGQGGETQYF. In DNA, the CDR3 is TGTGCCAGCAGCTTGGGACAGGGGGGAGAGACCCAGTACTTC. The gene calls are TRBV11-2 and TRBJ2-5; 11 bases are shared with TRBD1. The CDR3 has 14 amino acids. Germline assignment: CDR1 SGHAT and CDR2 FQNNGV. The trim removed 3 bases at V and 4 bases at J, leaving 1 base unmatched. The entire variable domain, with the rest obtained from reference TRBV11-2 and TRBJ2-5, is as follows: EAGVAQSPRYKIIEKRQSVAFWCNPISGHATLYWYQQILGQGPKLLIQFQNNGVVDDSQLPKDRFSAERLKGVDSTLKIQPAKLEDSAVYLCASSLGQGGETQYFGPGTRLLVL.

This clonotype was seen only a few times. This chain links TRBV11-2 with TRBJ2-5; TRBD2 agrees at 7 bases. Germline V gene lookup returns CDR1 SGHAT and CDR2 FQNNGV. Losses at the gene ends were 2 bases for V and 10 bases for J; bases not matched to a gene: 19. This CDR3 spans 17 amino acids. CDR3 nucleotides: TGTGCCAGCAGCTTAAGTCCGTCGGCTAGCGGCCCTGGGGGCCAGTACTTC. This sequence encodes CASSLSPSASGPGGQYF.

This clonotype came up many times. The chain is built from TRBV6-1 and TRBJ1-2; D not certain. The CDR3 consists of 17 residues. Trimming shortened V by 6 bases and J by 4 bases, and 24 bases separated the two germline ends. Germline CDR1 reads MNHNS; CDR2 reads SASEGT. The CDR3 loop is CASSTEVWSTLSYGYTF. The CDR3 nucleotides read TGTGCCAGCAGCACCGAGGTTTGGAGCACCCTGAGCTATGGCTACACCTTC.

The chain links TRBV29-1 to TRBJ2-1, with D perhaps being TRBD1 or TRBD2 (5 bases each). This CDR3 spans 12 amino acids. The germline V and J ends were trimmed by 2 bases and 6 bases, with 8 bases remaining between them. CDR1 is SQVTM and CDR2 is ANQGSEA in the germline V gene. CDR3 loop: CSVETGANEQFF. The CDR3 nucleotides read TGCAGCGTTGAAACCGGGGCCAATGAGCAGTTCTTC.

The J gene is TRBJ1-2, the V gene TRBV20-1; perhaps TRBD1 as D (5 bases). V gave up 6 bases and J gave up 3 bases, with 14 bases separating them. Germline V gene data show CDR1 as DFQATT and CDR2 as SNEGSKA (reference sequence). The CDR3 is 13 amino acids. For the CDR3, the DNA is TGCAGTGCCTATAGGGGCTCGGACTATGGCTACACCTTC. This translates into CSAYRGSDYGYTF.

This clonotype was counted a few times. V and J are TRBV19 and TRBJ1-2; 9 bases agree with TRBD1. Losses at the gene ends were 4 bases for V and 1 base for J; bases not matched to a gene: 4. Per the germline V gene, CDR1 is LNHDA and CDR2 is SQIVND (reference sequence). The CDR3 totals 15 residues. The CDR3 sequence: CASSRDRGVNYGYTF. In DNA, the CDR3 is TGTGCCAGTAGTAGAGACAGGGGGGTTAACTATGGCTACACCTTC.

This chain links TRBV10-1 with TRBJ2-7, with TRBD2 matching 9 bases. V lost 8 bases and J lost 5; bases outside the gene matches: 10. The CDR3 extends over 14 amino acids. Germline CDR1 reads WNHNN; CDR2 reads SYGVQD (reference sequence). The CDR3 DNA sequence: TGCGCCAGCCCGGTGGTCTTAGCGGGAGACGAGCAGTACTTC. Protein product: CASPVVLAGDEQYF.

V gene TRBV14 combines with J gene TRBJ1-2; D gene ambiguous. Germline values: CDR1 SGHDN, CDR2 FVKESK. V was shortened by 2 bases and J by 8 bases, with 6 bases between the two germline ends. The CDR3 runs to 11 residues. The CDR3 protein is CASSQLSGYTF. In DNA form, the CDR3 reads TGTGCCAGCAGCCAATTAAGCGGCTACACCTTC.

This clonotype came up many times. The chain employs TRBV9 and TRBJ2-2; TRBD1 agrees at 8 bases. J was trimmed by 6 bases and V by 1 base; bases with no gene match: 5. This CDR3 has 15 amino acids. Germline V lookup: CDR1 SGDLS, CDR2 YYNGEE. CDR3 region: CASSVWKQGAGELFF. The CDR3 DNA reads as TGTGCCAGCAGCGTATGGAAACAGGGGGCCGGGGAGCTGTTTTTT.

This sequence joins TRBV20-1 and TRBJ1-6; D is unclear. Germline values: CDR1 DFQATT, CDR2 SNEGSKA (reference sequence). The ends were cut back, 3 bases at V and 0 bases at J, with 9 bases in the middle. This CDR3 has 15 residues. The CDR3 coding sequence is TGCAGTGCTAGGAAGGAAAGCTCCTATAATTCACCCCTCCACTTT. As protein: CSARKESSYNSPLHF.

This clonotype was picked up one time. V gene TRBV25-1 combines with J gene TRBJ2-3; D ambiguous. The CDR3 length is 14 residues. Germline loops: CDR1 MGHDK, CDR2 SYGVNS. V dropped 4 bases and J dropped 1 base, with 9 bases sitting between them. In DNA, the CDR3 is TGTGCCAGCAGTGCTTTTAAGGGCACAGATACGCAGTATTTT. Translated: CASSAFKGTDTQYF.

V is TRBV10-3 and J is TRBJ1-5; D possibly corresponds to TRBD1 (6 bases). Trimming cost V 0 bases and J 0 bases, with 15 bases left between them. The CDR3 covers 18 residues. Germline CDR1 and CDR2: ENHRY and SYGVKD. As DNA, the CDR3 is TGTGCCATCAGTGAGTCAGGGGGACAATCCTATAGCAATCAGCCCCAGCATTTT. Residues: CAISESGGQSYSNQPQHF.

The rearrangement joins TRBV24-1 to TRBJ2-7, with D perhaps matching TRBD1 or TRBD2 (5 bases each). Germline V gene data show CDR1 as KGHDR and CDR2 as SFDVKD. This CDR3 has 15 amino acids. V lost 5 bases to trimming and J lost 2 bases, with 15 bases between them. CDR3 amino acids: CATSASPGTTYEQYF. The CDR3 nucleotides read TGTGCCACCAGTGCCTCCCCGGGGACCACCTACGAGCAGTACTTC.

The V gene is TRBV7-9, the J gene TRBJ2-3, with D perhaps assigned TRBD1 or TRBD2 (5 bases each). The ends were cut back, 5 bases at V and 12 bases at J, with 18 bases in the middle. The CDR3 is 13 amino acids. Looked up from germline, CDR1 is SEHNR and CDR2 is FQNEAQ (reference sequence). CDR3 amino acids: CASSPNRGVLQYF. CDR3 nucleotide sequence: TGTGCCAGCAGCCCTAACCGAGGGGTACTTCAGTATTTT.

This clonotype showed up just a few times. This may come from a read error, since a much larger clone is one base off. This sequence joins TRBV9 and TRBJ1-1; weak D call: TRBD1 (6 bases). Per germline, CDR1 SGDLS and CDR2 YYNGEE. The CDR3 contains 14 residues. The CDR3 loop is CASSVGRGGTEALF. Written as DNA, the CDR3 is TGTGCCAGCAGCGTAGGCAGGGGAGGAACTGAAGCTCTCTTT.

This clonotype was counted ten times or more. V and J are TRBV7-6 and TRBJ2-1; D unclear. The ends were cut back, 10 bases at V and 0 bases at J, with 10 bases in the middle. This CDR3 has 13 amino acids. The V gene's germline CDR1 is SGHVS and CDR2 FNYEAQ. The CDR3 reads CATGVSSYNEQFF. The CDR3 bases are TGTGCCACTGGGGTCAGCTCCTACAATGAGCAGTTCTTC.

There are many counts of this clonotype. J is TRBJ2-7 and V is TRBV6-1, with 7 bases matching TRBD1. CDR1 and CDR2 (germline): MNHNS, SASEGT. The CDR3 spans 14 residues. Trimming removed 2 bases from V and 4 bases from J; junction bases left unmatched: 5. The CDR3 nucleotides are TGTGCCAGCAGTGAAAGGGGGCACCGGTACGAGCAGTACTTC. Amino acids: CASSERGHRYEQYF.

This clonotype came up many times. The chain carries TRBV7-9 and TRBJ2-5, with 7 bases aligning to TRBD1. Germline values: CDR1 SEHNR, CDR2 FQNEAQ (reference sequence). CDR3 size: 15 residues. V trimming: 3 bases; J trimming: 5 bases; junction bases outside the gene matches: 9. CDR3 DNA sequence: TGTGCCAGCAGCTTGGTGGGGGCCAGGGGGGAGACCCAGTACTTC. This sequence encodes CASSLVGARGETQYF.

V is TRBV10-3 and J is TRBJ2-7; D possibly corresponds to TRBD2 (6 bases). Germline V gives CDR1 ENHRY, CDR2 SYGVKD. The ends were cut back, 4 bases at V and 3 bases at J, with 13 bases in the middle. This CDR3 has 14 amino acids. CDR3 protein: CAISARDFVYEQYF. CDR3 nucleotide sequence: TGTGCCATCAGTGCTCGGGACTTTGTCTACGAGCAGTACTTC.

The chain links TRBV27 to TRBJ1-2, with TRBD1 as a possible D gene (6 bases). Germline assignment: CDR1 MNHEY and CDR2 SMNVEV (reference sequence). The CDR3 totals 14 residues. Trimming pared 2 bases from V and 3 bases from J, leaving 10 bases between. CDR3 sequence reads: CASSLGGSYYGYTF. The CDR3, as DNA: TGTGCCAGCAGTTTAGGGGGCAGCTACTATGGCTACACCTTC.